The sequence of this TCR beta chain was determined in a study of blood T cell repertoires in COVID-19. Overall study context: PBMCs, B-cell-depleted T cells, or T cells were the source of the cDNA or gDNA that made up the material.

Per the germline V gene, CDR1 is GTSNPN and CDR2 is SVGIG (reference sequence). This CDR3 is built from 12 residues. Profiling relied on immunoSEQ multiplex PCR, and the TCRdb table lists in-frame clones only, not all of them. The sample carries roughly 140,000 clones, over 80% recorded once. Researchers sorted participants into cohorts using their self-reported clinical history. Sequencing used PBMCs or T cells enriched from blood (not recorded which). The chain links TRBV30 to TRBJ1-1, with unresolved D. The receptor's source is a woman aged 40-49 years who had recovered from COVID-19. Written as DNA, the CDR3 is TGTGCTCTGGCGGGGTTTAACACTGAAGCTTTCTTT. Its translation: CALAGFNTEAFF.